This TCR beta chain derives from a study of OX40 agonist ivuxolimab in advanced cancers. Looking at the study overall: The costimulatory receptor OX40 (CD134) was targeted by ivuxolimab, a fully human IgG2 agonistic monoclonal antibody. Intravenous ivuxolimab was administered to patients every 2 weeks at six dose levels: 0.01, 0.1, 0.3, 1.5, 3 and 10 mg/kg. Of the approximately 54 patients in dose escalation, 19 had hepatocellular carcinoma, roughly 15 had melanoma, 9 had renal cell carcinoma and 9 had head and neck cancer. In the dose-escalation cohort, 70% to 85% of patients were male, and the mean age was roughly 60 years, with a range of roughly 20 to 85. Prior anti-PD-1, anti-PD-L1 or anti-CTLA-4 therapy was permitted, and checkpoint inhibitors had been received by under 50% of dose-escalation patients. Partial responses occurred in three dose-escalation patients: two with cutaneous melanoma and one with hepatocellular carcinoma. Peripheral TCRbeta sequencing was intended to test whether TCR sequence diversity was altered and clonal T-cell expansion was caused by ivuxolimab. The paper covers the monotherapy dose-escalation part of the phase I ivuxolimab trial, which included N of about 51 patients.

General conclusions and limits of the study: The antigen specificity of the clonally expanded peripheral T cells was not determined. After ivuxolimab, expanded clones were on average more numerous among CD8+ T cells than among CD4+ T cells. Low levels of normalized T-cell clonal expansion were also seen in some patients who did not respond. In the 0.1-3.0 mg/kg groups, partial responders were among the patients with the lowest normalized peripheral clonal expansion, particularly in CD8+ T cells. At doses from 0.1 to 3.0 mg/kg, clonal expansion was seen in both CD4+ and CD8+ blood T cells between baseline and week 6.

For CDR1 and CDR2, the germline V gene lists KGHSH and LQKENI. The CDR3 starts with the cysteine, ends with the phenylalanine, and has 14 residues. The only DNA kept is the CDR3, 42 bases in frame from the first base. V gives up 2 bases and J gives up 3 bases, and the segment between their germline ends measures 10 bases. About this clone itself: Its antigen is not yet known. No base quality information exists; no much larger clone differs at one position.

Genomic DNA was isolated from the sorted cells so that the TCRbeta CDR3 region could be sequenced. TCRbeta CDR3 regions were sequenced using the immunoSEQ Assay. TCRdb limited this immuneACCESS table to in-frame rearrangements with V and J called. A share of clones is missing; checked studies link under half to unresolved V genes, and the rest is unexplained. Across this sample there are 35,000 to 55,000 clones, with about 94% seen only once. Jointly, the top ten make up more than 9.5% of the sample. The trial excluded patients who had a history of autoimmune disease or who were on systemic immunosuppression. Peripheral blood for TCR sequencing was collected from all dose cohorts at baseline, on cycle 4 day 1, and on cycle 7 day 1. Samples were obtained from an open-label, multicenter, first-in-human phase I dose-escalation trial of ivuxolimab. The trial enrolled adults with locally advanced or metastatic head and neck squamous cell, hepatocellular, melanoma or renal cell carcinoma. CD4+ and CD8+ T cells were sorted separately from peripheral blood before TCR sequencing.

Recombination linked TRBV18 to TRBJ2-5, with a tentative D gene TRBD2 over 5 matching bases. The source material was CD4+ or CD8+ T cells sorted from blood, sampled in a trial of the OX40 agonist ivuxolimab. The receptor comes from an adult with an advanced solid tumor such as melanoma, head and neck, liver or kidney cancer. Here the CDR3 is given as CASSPAKREETQYF. The DNA reads TGTGCCAGCTCACCAGCCAAGAGGGAAGAGACCCAGTACTTC.